Following are 5 T cell receptor beta chains from one sample sequenced in a study of long-term antiretroviral therapy in people with HIV. Survey-level immunoSEQ v3.0 assays were run. Using immunoSEQ multiplex PCR, the repertoire was profiled, and TCRdb retains in-frame clones only, with some absent. The sample lists over 8,500 clones, around 77% occurring once. The specimen comprised unsorted PBMCs, sampled 0.4 years before starting antiretroviral therapy. These receptor sequences come from a man aged 25 to 40 with HIV.

As DNA, the CDR3 is TGTGCCAGCAGCTTAGCGCTAGCGGGAGGCACAGATACGCAGTATTTT. Amino acids: CASSLALAGGTDTQYF. This chain joins TRBV11-1 and TRBJ2-3; the match to TRBD2 covers 10 bases. V was pared by 0 bases and J by 1 base, with 1 base of the junction left unmatched. This CDR3 has 16 residues. The germline V gene has CDR1 SGHAT and CDR2 FQDESV (reference sequence).

This chain uses TRBV5-6 with TRBJ2-3; TRBD2 might be the D (5 bases). Germline V lookup: CDR1 SGHDT, CDR2 YYEEEE. This CDR3 region has 14 residues. Trimming cost V 7 bases and J 2 bases, with 14 bases left between them. CDR3 DNA sequence: TGTGCCAGCGGCCCTCCCGGGATCACAGATACGCAGTATTTT. Translated, it gives CASGPPGITDTQYF. Based on the CDR3 plus reference TRBV5-6 and TRBJ2-3, the full variable domain is DAGVTQSPTHLIKTRGQQVTLRCSPKSGHDTVSWYQQALGQGPQFIFQYYEEEERQRGNFPDRFSGHQFPNYSSELNVNALLLGDSALYLCASGPPGITDTQYFGPGTRLTVL.

The chain employs TRBV10-3 and TRBJ2-7; 13 nucleotides align to TRBD2. The ends lost 2 bases at V and 0 bases at J; junction bases unmatched: 10. The CDR3 totals 19 residues. CDR1 ENHRY and CDR2 SYGVKD come from the germline V gene. Here the CDR3 reads CAISESRRLAGGSSYEQYF. The CDR3 coding sequence is TGTGCCATCAGTGAGAGCCGCAGACTAGCGGGAGGCAGCTCCTACGAGCAGTACTTC.

The chain carries TRBV7-3 and TRBJ2-6; either TRBD1 or TRBD2 may supply D (7 bases each). The CDR3 spans 19 residues. Germline CDR1 and CDR2: SGHTA and FQGTGA. Trimming removed 5 bases at V and 0 bases at J, with 20 bases between. CDR3 DNA sequence: TGTGCCAGCAGCCCTGTAGCAGGGGGAGGGGGCTCTGGGGCCAACGTCCTGACTTTC. Amino acids: CASSPVAGGGGSGANVLTF.

By proportion, this clone is large. V gene TRBV5-6 combines with J gene TRBJ2-2; TRBD1 matches 9 bases. The CDR3 consists of 16 residues. Germline trimming cut 3 bases from V and 3 bases from J; bases unmatched to any gene: 6. CDR1 and CDR2 (germline): SGHDT, YYEEEE. The CDR3, as DNA: TGTGCCAGCAGCTCAAGACAGGGGGGCTACACCGGGGAGCTGTTTTTT. Its protein product is CASSSRQGGYTGELFF.